This is a list of T cell receptor beta chains from one sample in a study of T cells after posttransplantation cyclophosphamide. Only in-frame clones appear in the TCRdb table, and some are missing; sequencing was by immunoSEQ multiplex PCR. The sample includes about 10,000 clones, approximately 98% of them seen just once. Source material: naive CD8+ T cells sorted from PBMCs. Source of these receptors: a man over 45 in good health, CMV-negative, and a related stem cell transplant donor. The conserved cysteine and the conserved F or W are not part of the CDR3 here. A D gene is named only where the DNA matches it firmly.

cdr3_aa j_call d_call v_call
ASSLAGGGDGYT TRBJ1-2 TRBD1 TRBV5-4
ATSRDQGAYEQY TRBJ2-7 TRBD1 TRBV15
ASSLGTGDEKLF TRBJ1-4 TRBD1 TRBV7-6
SVRDGNTGELF TRBJ2-2 NA TRBV29-1
ASRPGTYSNQPQH TRBJ1-5 NA TRBV6-5
ASSYRDRYEQY TRBJ2-7 TRBD1 TRBV7-9
SAGVDYEQY NA NA TRBV20-1
ASYYARWGDGTDTQY TRBJ2-3 NA TRBV5-1
ASNSFANTGELF TRBJ2-2 NA TRBV5-6
ASSTLGQGEWFSNQPQH TRBJ1-5 TRBD1 TRBV19
ASSVGGPGPGELF TRBJ2-2 NA TRBV9
TSRRRGLCTNRANVLT TRBJ2-6 NA TRBV1
ASSPTGGANTEAF TRBJ1-1 TRBD1 TRBV9
ASSGGGRGQPQH TRBJ1-5 NA TRBV10-1
ASSEEWGTGRREQY TRBJ2-7 TRBD1 TRBV9